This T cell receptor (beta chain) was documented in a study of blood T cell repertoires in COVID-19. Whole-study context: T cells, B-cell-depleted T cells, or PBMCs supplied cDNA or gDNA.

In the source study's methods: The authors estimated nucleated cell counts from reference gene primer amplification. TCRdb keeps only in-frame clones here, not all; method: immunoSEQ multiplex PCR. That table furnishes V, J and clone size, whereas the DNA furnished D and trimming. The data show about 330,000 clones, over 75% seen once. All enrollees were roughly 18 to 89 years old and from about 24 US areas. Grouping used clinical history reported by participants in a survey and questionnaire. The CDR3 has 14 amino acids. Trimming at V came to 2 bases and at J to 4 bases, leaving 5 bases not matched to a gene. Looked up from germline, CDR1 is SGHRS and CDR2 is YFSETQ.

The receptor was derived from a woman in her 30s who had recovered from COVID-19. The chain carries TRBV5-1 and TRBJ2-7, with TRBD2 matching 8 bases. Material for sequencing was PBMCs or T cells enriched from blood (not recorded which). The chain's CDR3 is CASSFSGDVYEQYF. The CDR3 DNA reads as TGCGCCAGCAGCTTTAGCGGGGATGTGTACGAGCAGTACTTC.